A selection of T cell receptor beta chains follows, all from one sample in a study of blood T cell repertoires in COVID-19. The table came from immunoSEQ multiplex PCR; TCRdb's copy has only in-frame clones and leaves some out. The table includes some 130,000 clones, approximately 84% detected once. Sequencing was performed on peripheral blood. These receptors were obtained from a human donor in a cohort sampled during active COVID-19. CDR3s include the opening cysteine and the closing phenylalanine or tryptophan. A D gene is named only where the DNA matches it firmly. Size is omitted from some rows. Given values are once, few, many or a class for expanded clones.

d_gene | abundance | j_gene | v_gene | CDR3nt | CDR3aa
- | - | TRBJ2-2 | TRBV14 | TGTGCCAGCAGCCAAACTCATCACAGGCTGTTTTTT | CASSQTHHRLFF
- | once | TRBJ1-1 | TRBV11-2 | TGTGCCAGCAGCCCGCGAGCGGGCCAGTCTGAAGCTTTCTTT | CASSPRAGQSEAFF
TRBD1 | - | TRBJ2-5 | TRBV13 | TGTGCCAGCAGCTCTGGGACAGGGGAGACCCAGTACTTC | CASSSGTGETQYF
TRBD1 | - | TRBJ2-7 | TRBV5-6 | TGTGCCAGCAGCTTGGCCAAGATGGGACAGGGGGGCTACGAGCAGTACTTC | CASSLAKMGQGGYEQYF
- | - | TRBJ2-4 | TRBV28 | TGTGCCAGCAGTCCGACGATTGGACAGTTGAAGCTAGGGAAAAACATTCAGTACTTC | CASSPTIGQLKLGKNIQYF
- | few | TRBJ1-1 | TRBV3-1/TRBV3-2 | TGTGCCAGCAGCCAAGCCTCAGGGTACACTGAAGCTTTCTTT | CASSQASGYTEAFF
- | once | TRBJ2-5 | TRBV7-6 | TGTGCCAGCAGCTCCCCGGAGGTAGCTTGGGAGACCCAGTACTTC | CASSSPEVAWETQYF
- | - | TRBJ1-1 | TRBV4-1 | TGCGCCAGCAGGGGGGCCGGCCGGTACAACACTGAAGCTTTCTTT | CASRGAGRYNTEAFF
TRBD2 | - | TRBJ2-7 | TRBV19 | TGTGCCAGTAAATCGCAAGGACTAGCGGGGGCCTACGAGCAGTACTTC | CASKSQGLAGAYEQYF
TRBD1 | - | TRBJ2-3 | TRBV7-7 | TGTGCTAGCAGCCCTGGACAGGGATCTTTTTTGGATACGCAGTATTTT | CASSPGQGSFLDTQYF
TRBD2 | - | TRBJ2-7 | TRBV7-2 | TGTGCCAGCAGCTTAGTAGTAGGGCTAGCGGACGAGCAGTACTTC | CASSLVVGLADEQYF
- | - | TRBJ2-2 | TRBV11-3 | TGTGCCAGCAGCTCCCGGGCAGCCGGGGCCGGGGAGCTGTTTTTT | CASSSRAAGAGELFF
- | - | TRBJ1-1 | TRBV5-4 | TGTGCCAGCAGCTGGGAAGGGGCCTGGGGGCTGACTGAAGCTTTCTTT | CASSWEGAWGLTEAFF
- | - | TRBJ2-1 | TRBV7-9 | TGTGCCAGCAGCTTAGGGCAGGGCATTAATGAGCAGTTCTTC | CASSLGQGINEQFF
TRBD1 | - | TRBJ1-5 | TRBV18 | TGTGCCAGCTCACCACAGGGGGCGCAGGGTCAGCCCCAGCATTTT | CASSPQGAQGQPQHF
TRBD2 | - | TRBJ2-2 | TRBV14 | TGTGCCAGCAGCCGACTAGCGGGGGGGCGGACCGGGGAGCTGTTTTTT | CASSRLAGGRTGELFF
TRBD1 | - | TRBJ1-2 | TRBV6-6 | TGTGCCAGCAGCCCAGGACAGGGCGTGGTCTATGGCTACACCTTC | CASSPGQGVVYGYTF
- | - | TRBJ2-3 | TRBV5-6 | TGTGCCAGCAGTCGAGGAGATACGCAGTATTTT | CASSRGDTQYF
- | - | TRBJ2-3 | TRBV9 | TGTGCCAGCAGCTATGACAGTGCCCAGACAGATACGCAGTATTTT | CASSYDSAQTDTQYF
- | - | TRBJ1-1 | TRBV11-2 | TGTGCCAGCAGCCCAGACAGATTGAACACTGAAGCTTTCTTT | CASSPDRLNTEAFF
- | once | TRBJ2-1 | TRBV6-5 | TGTGCCAGCAGGAGACAATTCAATGAGCAGTTCTTC | CASRRQFNEQFF
- | - | TRBJ2-3 | TRBV6-5 | TGTGCCATCAGGTTCGGCACAGATACGCAGTATTTT | CAIRFGTDTQYF